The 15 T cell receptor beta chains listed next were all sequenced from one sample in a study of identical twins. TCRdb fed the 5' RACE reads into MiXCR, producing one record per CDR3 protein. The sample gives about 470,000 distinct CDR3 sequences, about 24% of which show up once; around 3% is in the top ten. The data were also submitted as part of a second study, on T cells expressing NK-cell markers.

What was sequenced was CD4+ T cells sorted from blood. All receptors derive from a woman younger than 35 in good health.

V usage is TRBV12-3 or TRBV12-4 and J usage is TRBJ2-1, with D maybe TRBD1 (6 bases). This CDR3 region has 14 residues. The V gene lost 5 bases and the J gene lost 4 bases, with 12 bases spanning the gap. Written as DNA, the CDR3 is TGTGCCAGCAGTCCCGGGACATGGTACAATGAGCAGTTCTTC. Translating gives CASSPGTWYNEQFF.

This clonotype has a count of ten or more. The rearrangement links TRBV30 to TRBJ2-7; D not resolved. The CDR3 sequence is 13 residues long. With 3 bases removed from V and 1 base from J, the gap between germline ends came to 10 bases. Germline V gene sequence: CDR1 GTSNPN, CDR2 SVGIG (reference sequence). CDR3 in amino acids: CAWRAPVSYEQYF. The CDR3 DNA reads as TGTGCCTGGAGGGCGCCGGTGTCCTACGAGCAGTACTTC.

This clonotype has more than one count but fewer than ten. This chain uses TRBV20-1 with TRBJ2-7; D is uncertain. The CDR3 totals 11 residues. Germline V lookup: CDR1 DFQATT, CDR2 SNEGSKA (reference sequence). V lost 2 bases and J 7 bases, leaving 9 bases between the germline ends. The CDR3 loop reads CSARLNGEQYF. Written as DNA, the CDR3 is TGCAGTGCTAGACTCAACGGGGAGCAGTACTTC.

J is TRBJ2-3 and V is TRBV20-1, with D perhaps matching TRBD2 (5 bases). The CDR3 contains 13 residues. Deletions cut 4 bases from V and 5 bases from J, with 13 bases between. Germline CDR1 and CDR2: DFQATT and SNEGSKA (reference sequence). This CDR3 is CSAITRSLDTQYF. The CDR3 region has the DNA TGCAGTGCTATTACTAGGTCCTTAGATACGCAGTATTTT.

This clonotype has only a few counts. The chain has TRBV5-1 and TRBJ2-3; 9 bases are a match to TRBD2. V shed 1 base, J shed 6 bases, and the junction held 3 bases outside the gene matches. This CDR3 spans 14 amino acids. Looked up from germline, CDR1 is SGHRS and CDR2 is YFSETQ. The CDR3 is CASSLYSGSDTQYF. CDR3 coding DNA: TGCGCCAGCAGCTTGTATAGCGGGAGTGATACGCAGTATTTT.

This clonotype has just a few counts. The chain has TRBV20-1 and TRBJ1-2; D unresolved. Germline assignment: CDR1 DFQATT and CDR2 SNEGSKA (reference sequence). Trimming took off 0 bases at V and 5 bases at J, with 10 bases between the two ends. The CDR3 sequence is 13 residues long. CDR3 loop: CSARDPRDYGYTF. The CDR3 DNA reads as TGCAGTGCTAGAGACCCGCGAGATTATGGCTACACCTTC.

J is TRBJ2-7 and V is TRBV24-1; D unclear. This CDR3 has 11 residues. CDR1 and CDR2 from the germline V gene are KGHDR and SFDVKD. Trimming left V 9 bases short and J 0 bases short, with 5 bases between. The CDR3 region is CATWDSYEQYF. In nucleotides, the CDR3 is TGTGCCACCTGGGACTCCTACGAGCAGTACTTC.

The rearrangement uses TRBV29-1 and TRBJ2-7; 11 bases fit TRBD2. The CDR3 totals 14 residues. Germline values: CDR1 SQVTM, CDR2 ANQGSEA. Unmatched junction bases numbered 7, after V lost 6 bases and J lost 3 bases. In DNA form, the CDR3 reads TGCAGCGTCCCCTCCCTAGCGGGGGGCTACGAGCAGTACTTC. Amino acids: CSVPSLAGGYEQYF.

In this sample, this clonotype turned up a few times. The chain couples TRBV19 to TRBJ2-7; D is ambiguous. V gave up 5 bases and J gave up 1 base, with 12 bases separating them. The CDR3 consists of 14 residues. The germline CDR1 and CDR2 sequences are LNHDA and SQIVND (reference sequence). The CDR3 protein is CASSRTFPSYEQYF. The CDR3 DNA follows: TGTGCCAGTAGTCGGACCTTTCCATCCTACGAGCAGTACTTC.

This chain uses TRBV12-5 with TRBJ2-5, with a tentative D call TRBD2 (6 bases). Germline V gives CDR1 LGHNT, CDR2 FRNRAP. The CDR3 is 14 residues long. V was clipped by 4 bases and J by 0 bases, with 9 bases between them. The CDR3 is CASGSGVYQETQYF. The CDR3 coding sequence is TGTGCTAGTGGTTCGGGGGTCTACCAAGAGACCCAGTACTTC.

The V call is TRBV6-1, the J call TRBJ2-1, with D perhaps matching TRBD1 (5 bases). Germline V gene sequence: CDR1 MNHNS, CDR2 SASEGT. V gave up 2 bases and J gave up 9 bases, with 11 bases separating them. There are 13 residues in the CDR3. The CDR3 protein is CASSEQGLGEQFF. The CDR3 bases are TGTGCCAGCAGTGAACAGGGTTTAGGTGAGCAGTTCTTC.

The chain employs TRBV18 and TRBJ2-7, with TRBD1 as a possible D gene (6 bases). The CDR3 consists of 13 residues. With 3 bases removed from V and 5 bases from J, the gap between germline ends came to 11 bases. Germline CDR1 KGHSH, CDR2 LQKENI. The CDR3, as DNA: TGTGCCAGCTCACCCCGACAGGTCCACGAGCAGTACTTC. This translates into CASSPRQVHEQYF.

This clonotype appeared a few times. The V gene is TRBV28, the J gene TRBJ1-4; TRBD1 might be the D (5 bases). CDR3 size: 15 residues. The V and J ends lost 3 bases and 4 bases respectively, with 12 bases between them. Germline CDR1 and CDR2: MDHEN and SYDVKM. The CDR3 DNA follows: TGTGCCAGCAGTTTTTGGGGCAGCTTTAATGAAAAACTGTTTTTT. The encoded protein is CASSFWGSFNEKLFF. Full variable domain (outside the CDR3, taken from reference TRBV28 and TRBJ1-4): DVKVTQSSRYLVKRTGEKVFLECVQDMDHENMFWYRQDPGLGLRLIYFSYDVKMKEKGDIPEGYSVSREKKERFSLILESASTNQTSMYLCASSFWGSFNEKLFFGSGTQLSVL.

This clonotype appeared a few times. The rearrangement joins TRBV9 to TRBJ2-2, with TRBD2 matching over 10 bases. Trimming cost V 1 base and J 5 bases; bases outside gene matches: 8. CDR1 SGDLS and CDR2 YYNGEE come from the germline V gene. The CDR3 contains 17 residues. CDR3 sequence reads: CASSVSAGGLGTGELFF. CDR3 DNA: TGTGCCAGCAGCGTATCAGCGGGGGGGCTTGGAACCGGGGAGCTGTTTTTT.

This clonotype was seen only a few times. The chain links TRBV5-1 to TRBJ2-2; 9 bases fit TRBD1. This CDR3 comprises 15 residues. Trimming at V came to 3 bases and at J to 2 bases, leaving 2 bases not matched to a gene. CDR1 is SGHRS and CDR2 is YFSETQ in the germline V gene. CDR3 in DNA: TGCGCCAGCAGCTCCACAGGGGGCAACACCGGGGAGCTGTTTTTT. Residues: CASSSTGGNTGELFF.